The clone carrying this T cell receptor (beta chain) came up a few times. This sample is drawn from a study of T cells after yellow fever vaccination. The CDR3 contains 12 residues. Trimming took off 2 bases at V and 7 bases at J, with 8 bases between the two ends. TCRdb re-analysed the 5' RACE reads in MiXCR, keeping a single row per CDR3 protein. The table has about 75,000 distinct CDR3 sequences, more than 5.5% seen once; the top ten hold about 27%. The sequencing used CD8+ T cells sorted from PBMCs, collected approximately 11 days after the first yellow fever vaccination. This receptor was taken from a man between 18 and 35 years old who received the YFV17D yellow fever vaccine. The rearrangement links TRBV12-3 or TRBV12-4 to TRBJ1-1, with D unresolved. CDR3 amino acids: CASSLMVFEAFF. Here the CDR3 DNA reads TGTGCCAGCAGTTTAATGGTCTTTGAAGCTTTCTTT.